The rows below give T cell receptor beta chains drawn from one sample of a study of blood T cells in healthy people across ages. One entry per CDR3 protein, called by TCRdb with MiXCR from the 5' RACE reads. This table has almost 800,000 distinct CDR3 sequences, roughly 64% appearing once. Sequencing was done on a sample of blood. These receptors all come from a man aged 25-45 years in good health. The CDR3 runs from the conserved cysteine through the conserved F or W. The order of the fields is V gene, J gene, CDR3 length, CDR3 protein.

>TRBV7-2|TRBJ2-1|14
CASSPRPRFNEQFF
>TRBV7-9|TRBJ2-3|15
CASSLTGGGPDTQYF
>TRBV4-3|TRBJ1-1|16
CASSQEGGLVFTEAFF
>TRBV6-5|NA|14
CASSDSPGGYEQYF
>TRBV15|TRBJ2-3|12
CATKSDVGTQYF
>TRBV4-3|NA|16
CASSHDVTSAHYEQYF
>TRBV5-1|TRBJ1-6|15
CASSITGDRNSPLHF
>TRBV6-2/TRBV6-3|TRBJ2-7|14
CASTKRGEYYEQYF
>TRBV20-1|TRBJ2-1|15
CSVVGGGGISSEQFF
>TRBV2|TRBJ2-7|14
CASRIQRDSYEQYF
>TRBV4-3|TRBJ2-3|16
CASSQDLSGAGDTQYF
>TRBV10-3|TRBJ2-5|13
CAISGTSQETQYF
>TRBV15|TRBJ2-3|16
CATSSRLAPREGTQYF
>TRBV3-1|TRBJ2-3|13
CASSQDLLDTQYF
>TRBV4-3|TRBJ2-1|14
CASSQETGAGEQFF
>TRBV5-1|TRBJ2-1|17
CASSLRMGQGRVNEQFF
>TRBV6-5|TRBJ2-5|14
CASRDSGGQETQYF
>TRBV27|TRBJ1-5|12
CASSLSGRPQHF
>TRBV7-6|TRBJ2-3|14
CASSPPRLADTQYF
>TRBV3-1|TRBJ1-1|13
CASSQDGQGRAFF
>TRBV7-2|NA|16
CVSSFPTSGRWNEQYF
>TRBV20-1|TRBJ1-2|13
CSAEGEGLYGYTF
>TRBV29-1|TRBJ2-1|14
CSVALAVPYNEQFF
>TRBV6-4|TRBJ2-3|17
CASSRTGTSGNTDTQYF
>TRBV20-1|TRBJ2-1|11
CSAKGLAKQFF
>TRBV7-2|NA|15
CASSQGTPFVRTQYF
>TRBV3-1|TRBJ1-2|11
CASQAPYGYTF
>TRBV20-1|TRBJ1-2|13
CSAPSGGRWGYTF
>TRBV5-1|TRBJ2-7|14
CASSSTGDKGEQYF
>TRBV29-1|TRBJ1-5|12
CSVGTGNQPQHF
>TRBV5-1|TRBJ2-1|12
CASSLVGIEEFF
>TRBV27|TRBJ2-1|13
CASSTLSGQQQFF
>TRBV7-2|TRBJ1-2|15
CASSPVGQTFYGYTF
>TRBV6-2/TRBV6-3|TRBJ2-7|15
CASSLVAGRSYEQYF
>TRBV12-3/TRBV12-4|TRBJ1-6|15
CASSLFLGKDSPLHF
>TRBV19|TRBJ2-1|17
CASSIPYTSGANNEQFF
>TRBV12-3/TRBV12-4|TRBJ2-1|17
CASSSRLAGNGDNEQFF
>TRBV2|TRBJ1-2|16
CAGSEALLGVNYGYTF
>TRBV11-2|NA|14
CASSFGTSAETQYF
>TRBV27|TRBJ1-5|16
CASSPSSGESNQPQHF
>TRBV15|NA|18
CATSRERIGTGGGYEQYF
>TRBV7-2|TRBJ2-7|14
CASSPRLIPYEQYF
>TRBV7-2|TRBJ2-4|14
CVSTQPGERNIQYF
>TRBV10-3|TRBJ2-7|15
CAISAGTGDYYEQYF
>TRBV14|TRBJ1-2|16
CASSQDRRVPNYGYTF
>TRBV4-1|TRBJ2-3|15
CASSQVEGGADTQYF
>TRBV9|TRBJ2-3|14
CASSVVLLGDTQYF
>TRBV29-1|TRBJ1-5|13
CSVQSGGNQPQHF
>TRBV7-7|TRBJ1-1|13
CASSLDTGTEAFF
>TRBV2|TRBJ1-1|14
CASSAGQMNTEAFF
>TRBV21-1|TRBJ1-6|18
CASLRDRNSPRYNSPLHF
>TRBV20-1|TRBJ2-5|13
CSAPSGGRETQYF
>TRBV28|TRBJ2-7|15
CASSTSGPWAYEQYF
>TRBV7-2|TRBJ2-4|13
CASSAPGENIQYF
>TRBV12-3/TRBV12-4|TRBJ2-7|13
CASSSPWGSEQYF